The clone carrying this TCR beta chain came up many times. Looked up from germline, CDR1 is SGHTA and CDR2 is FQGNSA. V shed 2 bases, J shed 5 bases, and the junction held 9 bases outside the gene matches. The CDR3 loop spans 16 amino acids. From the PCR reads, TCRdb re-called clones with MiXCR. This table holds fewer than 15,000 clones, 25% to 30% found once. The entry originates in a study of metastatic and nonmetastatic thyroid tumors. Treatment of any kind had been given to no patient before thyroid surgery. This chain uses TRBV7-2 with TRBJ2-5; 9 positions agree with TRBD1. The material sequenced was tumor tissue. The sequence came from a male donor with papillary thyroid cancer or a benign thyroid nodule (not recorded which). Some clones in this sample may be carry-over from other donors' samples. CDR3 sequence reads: CASSLYWTGVSETQYF. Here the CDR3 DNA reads TGTGCCAGCAGCTTATACTGGACAGGGGTTTCGGAGACCCAGTACTTC.